This T cell receptor beta chain was retrieved from a study of long-term antiretroviral therapy in people with HIV (dated by TCRdb to 2022 to 2024). Looking at the study overall: The earliest samples were collected roughly a decade before the 2015 WHO recommendation for immediate ART, at a time when ART was usually postponed until CD4 counts fell. No cross-contamination during QIAcube processing was shown when test extractions of a monoclonal T-cell line were performed alongside over 25 polyclonal samples. From 30 to 35 adults with confirmed HIV infection, the cohort provided under 250 cryopreserved PBMC samples, gathered serially across a mean of about six years (range 1-12). Eleven of the 30 participants with HIV were female. A retrospective serial study tested whether changes in peripheral blood TRB repertoire composition and diversity were associated with ART initiation and durable HIV suppression. Overall results and qualifications from the work: Expanded TRB clones identified before ART initiation dominated the repertoire across all time points, though the dominance fluctuated and decreased in many PLHIV after ART. Since PBMC availability was limited, sequencing covered only the TCR beta chain, with no alpha chain pairing. Unsorted PBMC were profiled instead of sorted CD4+ and CD8+ T cells because pre-ART samples had limited cell numbers. Compared with controls, HIV repertoires had narrower CDR3 length ranges, and the network structure pointed to an antigen-experienced repertoire that shifted only slightly toward naive after ART. Inferences about post-ART repertoire changes are limited because no data were available on ART adherence, viral resistance or therapy changes. Starting ART was linked to a significant rise in TRB diversity, yet even after long-term ART the diversity remained significantly lower than in transplant donor controls. The samples were dated from about 2004 to 2017, and the ART regimens that were used may be less effective than current ART regimens.

The immunoSEQ hsTCRB v3.0 assay was used at survey level resolution to sequence the TRB variable region. A depth of roughly 40,000-55,000 T-cell genomes per sample was targeted for TRB sequencing. Pooled TRB libraries were sequenced on an Illumina MiSeq with a v3 150-cycle kit. In the source study's methods: Analysis of repertoires was carried out in R inside a reproducible Nextflow workflow spanning QC, data transformation and analysis. LymphoSeq2, an R package for AIRR-Seq data exploration, was used to implement custom analyses. After excluding a few samples that yielded fewer than 5000 total TRB sequences, fewer than 200 HIV repertoires remained for analysis. Among the roughly 190 retained HIV repertoires, some 60 were collected before ART initiation and approximately 130 after ART initiation. Repertoires were downsampled to 5000 TRB nucleotide sequences, and summary statistics were averaged over 100 downsampling iterations. The analysis kept only TRB sequences whose CDR3 regions were at least seven amino acids long. A Shannon entropy-derived clonality score and the Gini coefficient were used to measure diversity. In the repertoire networks, any two of the top 5000 CDR3 amino acid sequences were connected whenever the two sequences differed by an edit distance of one. For TRB CDR3 amino acid sequences, antigen specificity groups and MHC restriction were predicted with GLIPH2. CDR3 amino acid sequences were matched against VDJdb and McPAS-TCR to flag known CMV, EBV, HIV or tissue antigen associations. Pre-ART, post-ART and control groups were compared with Wilcoxon signed-rank tests and Holm-Bonferroni correction. TCRdb took this table from immuneACCESS and kept in-frame rearrangements with V and J called. Such tables lack part of the clones; where checked against another copy, unresolved V genes explain under half of the gap, and the rest is unexplained. That table gives V, J and clone size, and the DNA gave D and trimming. The sample includes tens of thousands of clones, with 65% to 85% observed a single time. The ten largest make up less than 15% of the sample.

Inclusion was restricted to participants for whom at least one PBMC sample before ART initiation and at least two post-ART samples were available. Every participant with HIV received treatment in the United States of America. Cryopreserved samples of about 0.9-11 million PBMC were thawed and washed before DNA extraction. At the time of the earliest PBMC sample, participants with HIV were aged between roughly 20 and 60 years. Each participant contributed PBMC samples from 1-4 timepoints before ART initiation and 2-8 timepoints after ART initiation, with a median of 7 samples. For every participant, serial HIV viral load, CD4+ T-cell count, ART history and demographic data were obtained. Genomic DNA was extracted from unsorted PBMC with a Qiagen kit on a QIAcube, with processing performed in batches of 12 samples. This clone was found once. Its antigen remains undetermined. Base-call qualities are not available, and no considerably larger clone is one nucleotide away.

From its cysteine to its phenylalanine, the CDR3 spans 14 amino acids. The only DNA kept is the CDR3, 42 bases in frame from the first base. V loses 2 bases, J loses 9 bases, and the germline ends lie 11 bases apart. The germline V gene specifies SGHVS as CDR1 and FQNEAQ as CDR2. The source is a man younger than 40 with HIV. Recombination connected TRBV7-8 to TRBJ1-6; the D gene cannot be named for sure. Sequences were derived from unsorted PBMCs, sampled 4.3 years after starting antiretroviral therapy. The DNA reads TGTGCCAGCAGCTTATCGGCAGTAGGTTCACCCCTCCACTTT. This translates into CASSLSAVGSPLHF.